The entry below gives a single TCR beta chain sequence along with its context. Its antigen is undetermined. Germline V gives CDR1 SNHLY, CDR2 FYNNEI. The CDR3 contains 13 residues. Deletions cut 7 bases from V and 7 bases from J, with 14 bases between. Treatment denoted: oral pan-JAK inhibitor, 5-10 mg twice daily. The sample belongs to a study of CD8+ T cells in alopecia areata. For the study at large: Once tofacitinib had been taken for 6 to 18 months, 6 months off drug followed.

Study-wide points: Both scalp clonality and the expanded CD8+ clones among the top 100 showed a significant decrease with tofacitinib.

RNA, once extracted, was reverse transcribed into cDNA for use as the sequencing template. Using immunoSEQ multiplex PCR, the repertoire was profiled, and TCRdb retains in-frame clones only, with some absent. Among approximately 220,000 clones listed, roughly two fifths were seen once. V usage is TRBV2 and J usage is TRBJ1-5; no clear D. This specimen consisted of CD4+ T cells sorted from blood, obtained between weeks 30 and 35, from a patient treated with tofacitinib. The sequence came from a human donor with alopecia areata. The CDR3 bases are TGTGCCAGCACCCTTGGGGAAGGGCAGCCCCAGCATTTT. Translation: CASTLGEGQPQHF.